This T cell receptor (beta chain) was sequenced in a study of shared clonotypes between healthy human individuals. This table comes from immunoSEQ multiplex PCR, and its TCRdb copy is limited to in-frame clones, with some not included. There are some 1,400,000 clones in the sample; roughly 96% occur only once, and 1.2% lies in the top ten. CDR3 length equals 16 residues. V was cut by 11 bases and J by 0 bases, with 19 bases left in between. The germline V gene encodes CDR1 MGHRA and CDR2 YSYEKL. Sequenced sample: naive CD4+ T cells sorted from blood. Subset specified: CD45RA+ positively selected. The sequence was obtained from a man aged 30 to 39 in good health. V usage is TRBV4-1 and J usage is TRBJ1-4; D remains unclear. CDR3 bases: TGCGCCTCCGGCCAAGTCGGTCGAGCAACTAATGAAAAACTGTTTTTT. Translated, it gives CASGQVGRATNEKLFF.